This is a list of T cell receptor beta chains from one sample in a study of response to subunit inactivated influenza vaccine. MiXCR, run by TCRdb on the RT-PCR reads, gives a single entry per CDR3 protein. The profile shows 650,000 to 800,000 distinct CDR3 sequences, around 14% of them singletons. The sequenced sample was PBMCs from blood, obtained 14 to 15 days before vaccination. These receptors were taken from a man aged 50 to 59 who received an inactivated influenza vaccine. The CDR3 runs from the conserved cysteine through the conserved F or W. D genes are given only for firm matches. The size field is filled for only some rows; it gives once, few, many or a size class.

J gene: TRBJ1-1
V gene: TRBV5-1
D gene: TRBD1
clone size: many
CDR3 DNA: TGCGCCAGCAGCTGGGGGACAGGAATGAACACTGAAGCTTTCTTT
CDR3 protein: CASSWGTGMNTEAFF

J gene: TRBJ1-3
V gene: TRBV10-3
D gene: -
clone size: few
CDR3 DNA: TGTGCCATCGGGACGGCCTCTGGAAACACCATATATTTT
CDR3 protein: CAIGTASGNTIYF

J gene: TRBJ2-1
V gene: TRBV4-3
D gene: -
clone size: few
CDR3 DNA: TGCGCCAGCAGCCAAGATACCGGGGGCGGTGGGTACAATGAGCAGTTCTTC
CDR3 protein: CASSQDTGGGGYNEQFF

J gene: TRBJ2-2
V gene: TRBV7-9
D gene: -
clone size: many
CDR3 DNA: TGTGCCAGCAGCTTAGCTGGCACCGGGGAGCTGTTTTTT
CDR3 protein: CASSLAGTGELFF

J gene: TRBJ2-1
V gene: TRBV30
D gene: TRBD2
clone size: few
CDR3 DNA: TGTGCCTGGAGTGACGGACTAGCGGGGGGGCGGGAGCAGTTCTTC
CDR3 protein: CAWSDGLAGGREQFF

J gene: TRBJ2-3
V gene: TRBV3-1
D gene: -
clone size: few
CDR3 DNA: TGTGCCTCCAGCCAGGCCCTGGGGGGCACAGATACGCAGTATTTT
CDR3 protein: CASSQALGGTDTQYF

J gene: TRBJ2-2
V gene: TRBV19
D gene: -
clone size: many
CDR3 DNA: TGTGCCAGTAGTATCTGGCAGGGAAGGACCGGGGAGCTGTTTTTT
CDR3 protein: CASSIWQGRTGELFF

J gene: TRBJ2-2
V gene: TRBV4-2
D gene: TRBD2
clone size: -
CDR3 DNA: TGTGCCAGCAGGACGGCTTTGCGGGGGGGCGGGCTTGACACCGGGGAGCTGTTTTTT
CDR3 protein: CASRTALRGGGLDTGELFF

J gene: TRBJ2-7
V gene: TRBV4-3
D gene: TRBD2
clone size: -
CDR3 DNA: TGCGCCAGCAGCCAAGTAGCGGGATACTCCTACGAGCAGTACTTC
CDR3 protein: CASSQVAGYSYEQYF

J gene: TRBJ1-5
V gene: TRBV20-1
D gene: -
clone size: -
CDR3 DNA: TGCAGTGCTAGAGATGAGGGCCAACGCGGGCCCCAGCATTTT
CDR3 protein: CSARDEGQRGPQHF

J gene: TRBJ2-6
V gene: TRBV6-5
D gene: TRBD1
clone size: -
CDR3 DNA: TGTGCCAGCAGTCACCCGTACAGGGGGTCTGGGGCCAACGTCCTGACTTTC
CDR3 protein: CASSHPYRGSGANVLTF

J gene: TRBJ2-7
V gene: TRBV5-1
D gene: -
clone size: few
CDR3 DNA: TGCGCCAGCAGATCTACAGTCTACGAGCAGTACTTC
CDR3 protein: CASRSTVYEQYF

J gene: TRBJ2-1
V gene: TRBV27
D gene: TRBD2
clone size: -
CDR3 DNA: TGTGCCAGCAGTTGGGGACTAGCGGTTGACAATGAGCAGTTCTTC
CDR3 protein: CASSWGLAVDNEQFF

J gene: TRBJ2-3
V gene: TRBV7-2
D gene: -
clone size: -
CDR3 DNA: TGTGCCAGCAGCTTAGGGCTAGGTTTTTATAGCACAGATACGCAGTATTTT
CDR3 protein: CASSLGLGFYSTDTQYF

J gene: TRBJ2-3
V gene: TRBV2
D gene: TRBD2
clone size: many
CDR3 DNA: TGTGCCAGCAGTACTAGCGGGAGCGGCACAGATACGCAGTATTTT
CDR3 protein: CASSTSGSGTDTQYF

J gene: TRBJ2-2
V gene: TRBV4-2
D gene: -
clone size: few
CDR3 DNA: TGTGCCAGCAGCTTACCCGAGGGGCCTAGCGAGAACACCGGGGAGCTGTTTTTT
CDR3 protein: CASSLPEGPSENTGELFF

J gene: TRBJ2-3
V gene: TRBV5-1
D gene: -
clone size: many
CDR3 DNA: TGCGCCAGCAGCTTTTGGACAGATAGCACAGATACGCAGTATTTT
CDR3 protein: CASSFWTDSTDTQYF

J gene: TRBJ1-2
V gene: TRBV20-1
D gene: -
clone size: -
CDR3 DNA: TGCAGTGCTAGAGAGGTAACAGGGTATGGCTACACCTTC
CDR3 protein: CSAREVTGYGYTF

J gene: TRBJ1-1
V gene: TRBV5-1
D gene: -
clone size: many
CDR3 DNA: TGCGCCAGCAGCTTAGGGGGACGGTCGAACACTGAAGCTTTCTTT
CDR3 protein: CASSLGGRSNTEAFF

J gene: TRBJ2-1
V gene: TRBV29-1
D gene: TRBD1
clone size: -
CDR3 DNA: TGCAGCGTCCGGACAGGGGGCGTGAATGAGCAGTTCTTC
CDR3 protein: CSVRTGGVNEQFF

J gene: TRBJ1-2
V gene: TRBV4-3
D gene: -
clone size: -
CDR3 DNA: TGCGCCAGCAGCCAAGATAATGCGAACGCGGACTACACCTTC
CDR3 protein: CASSQDNANADYTF

J gene: TRBJ2-6
V gene: TRBV11-2
D gene: TRBD2
clone size: few
CDR3 DNA: TGTGCCAGCAGCTGGGGACTAGCGGGAGTTTCTGGGGCCAACGTCCTGACTTTC
CDR3 protein: CASSWGLAGVSGANVLTF

J gene: TRBJ2-7
V gene: TRBV12-3/TRBV12-4
D gene: TRBD2
clone size: -
CDR3 DNA: TGTGCCAGCAGTTCGAGCGGGGGGACCCTCTACGAGCAGTACTTC
CDR3 protein: CASSSSGGTLYEQYF

J gene: TRBJ2-7
V gene: TRBV7-9
D gene: -
clone size: -
CDR3 DNA: TGTGCCAGCAGCCCACCCCAAGTATACGAGCAGTACTTC
CDR3 protein: CASSPPQVYEQYF

J gene: TRBJ2-3
V gene: TRBV20-1
D gene: -
clone size: -
CDR3 DNA: TGCAGTGCTAGAGATCAAGCGAGGTCCGGAGATACGCAGTATTTT
CDR3 protein: CSARDQARSGDTQYF

J gene: TRBJ2-1
V gene: TRBV4-3
D gene: TRBD2
clone size: -
CDR3 DNA: TGCGCCAGCAGCCAAGAGGGGACTAGCGGGAGGGCAAGGAATGAGCAGTTCTTC
CDR3 protein: CASSQEGTSGRARNEQFF

J gene: TRBJ2-5
V gene: TRBV24-1
D gene: TRBD2
clone size: few
CDR3 DNA: TGTGCCACCAGTGATTTGCAGACTAGCGGGGCCACCCAGTACTTC
CDR3 protein: CATSDLQTSGATQYF

J gene: TRBJ2-5
V gene: TRBV6-2/TRBV6-3
D gene: TRBD2
clone size: -
CDR3 DNA: TGTGCCACCGAACGGGCTAGCGGGGGTCAAGAGACCCAGTACTTC
CDR3 protein: CATERASGGQETQYF

J gene: TRBJ1-5
V gene: TRBV4-1
D gene: -
clone size: many
CDR3 DNA: TGCGCCAGCAGCCAAGTAGGGCGCACCAATCAGCCCCAGCATTTT
CDR3 protein: CASSQVGRTNQPQHF

J gene: TRBJ1-2
V gene: TRBV6-5
D gene: -
clone size: few
CDR3 DNA: TGTGCCAGCAGTTACCTTGACCGGAACTATGGCTACACCTTC
CDR3 protein: CASSYLDRNYGYTF

J gene: TRBJ2-1
V gene: TRBV19
D gene: TRBD2
clone size: few
CDR3 DNA: TGTGCCAGTAGTGTGGGACTATCTGGGGATGAGCAGTTCTTC
CDR3 protein: CASSVGLSGDEQFF

J gene: TRBJ1-2
V gene: TRBV29-1
D gene: -
clone size: few
CDR3 DNA: TGCAGCGTTCACGGTGGTGATGGCTACACCTTC
CDR3 protein: CSVHGGDGYTF

J gene: TRBJ1-6
V gene: TRBV9
D gene: -
clone size: few
CDR3 DNA: TGTGCCAGCAGCGTCGCGGGTTCACCCCTCCACTTT
CDR3 protein: CASSVAGSPLHF

J gene: TRBJ2-3
V gene: TRBV6-5
D gene: -
clone size: few
CDR3 DNA: TGTGCCAGCAGTTACTCTGGCTCTAGCACAGATACGCAGTATTTT
CDR3 protein: CASSYSGSSTDTQYF

J gene: TRBJ2-5
V gene: TRBV7-6
D gene: -
clone size: few
CDR3 DNA: TGTGCCAGCAGCTTAGTGTCAATATCTGGAGGGGAGACCCAGTACTTC
CDR3 protein: CASSLVSISGGETQYF

J gene: TRBJ1-1
V gene: TRBV5-1
D gene: -
clone size: few
CDR3 DNA: TGCGCCAGCAGCGTTCTCCAGGGTAGGGACCTGAACACTGAAGCTTTCTTT
CDR3 protein: CASSVLQGRDLNTEAFF

J gene: TRBJ1-1
V gene: TRBV3-1
D gene: -
clone size: many
CDR3 DNA: TGCGCCAGCAGCCAAGTATCAGGGAACACTGAAGCTTTCTTT
CDR3 protein: CASSQVSGNTEAFF

J gene: TRBJ1-5
V gene: TRBV7-9
D gene: -
clone size: -
CDR3 DNA: TGTGCCAGCAGCGGGGCCTTGAGCAATCAGCCCCAGCATTTT
CDR3 protein: CASSGALSNQPQHF

J gene: TRBJ2-2
V gene: TRBV7-9
D gene: -
clone size: many
CDR3 DNA: TGTGCCAGCAGCTTCGATTCGAACACCGGGGAGCTGTTTTTT
CDR3 protein: CASSFDSNTGELFF

J gene: TRBJ2-1
V gene: TRBV2
D gene: -
clone size: -
CDR3 DNA: TGTGCCAGCAGTGAAGTCCAGGACGATGAGCAGTTCTTC
CDR3 protein: CASSEVQDDEQFF

J gene: TRBJ2-7
V gene: TRBV28
D gene: -
clone size: -
CDR3 DNA: TGTGCCAGCAGTCCCCCCCAGGTCGCGGTGTCCTACGAGCAGTACTTC
CDR3 protein: CASSPPQVAVSYEQYF

J gene: TRBJ2-1
V gene: TRBV15
D gene: -
clone size: -
CDR3 DNA: TGTGCCACCAGCACCTGGTCCCTCAATGAGCAGTTCTTC
CDR3 protein: CATSTWSLNEQFF

J gene: TRBJ2-1
V gene: TRBV7-6
D gene: TRBD2
clone size: -
CDR3 DNA: TGTGCCAGCAGCTTAGCGATTGAGCGGGGGAGTGTAGGCAATGAGCAGTTCTTC
CDR3 protein: CASSLAIERGSVGNEQFF

J gene: TRBJ2-1
V gene: TRBV29-1
D gene: -
clone size: -
CDR3 DNA: TGCAGCTCAATCCATTTTCCCGACAATGAGCAGTTCTTC
CDR3 protein: CSSIHFPDNEQFF

J gene: TRBJ1-1
V gene: TRBV19
D gene: -
clone size: few
CDR3 DNA: TGTGCCAGTAGTCCGGGACGGTTGAACACTGAAGCTTTCTTT
CDR3 protein: CASSPGRLNTEAFF

J gene: TRBJ1-6
V gene: TRBV7-9
D gene: -
clone size: -
CDR3 DNA: TGTGCCAGCAGCTTATCTAGGAGGGATTCACCCCTCCACTTT
CDR3 protein: CASSLSRRDSPLHF

J gene: TRBJ2-7
V gene: TRBV25-1
D gene: -
clone size: many
CDR3 DNA: TGTGCCAGCAGTGAGGGAGGACGCTCCTACGAGCAGTACTTC
CDR3 protein: CASSEGGRSYEQYF

J gene: TRBJ2-3
V gene: TRBV7-9
D gene: -
clone size: many
CDR3 DNA: TGTGCCAGCAGCCCGGTTCTCGGGGGCACAGATACGCAGTATTTT
CDR3 protein: CASSPVLGGTDTQYF

J gene: TRBJ2-2
V gene: TRBV20-1
D gene: TRBD1
clone size: many
CDR3 DNA: TGCAGTGCCCCGGACAGGACCTACACCGGGGAGCTGTTTTTT
CDR3 protein: CSAPDRTYTGELFF

J gene: TRBJ2-1
V gene: TRBV10-3
D gene: -
clone size: -
CDR3 DNA: TGTGCCATCAGCCCCAGGGGGGAGGGTGAGCAGTTCTTC
CDR3 protein: CAISPRGEGEQFF

J gene: TRBJ2-1
V gene: TRBV18
D gene: TRBD2
clone size: -
CDR3 DNA: TGTGCCAGCTCACCTCGTGCTACTAGCGCCCTTTACAATGAGCAGTTCTTC
CDR3 protein: CASSPRATSALYNEQFF

J gene: TRBJ2-2
V gene: TRBV4-3
D gene: TRBD1
clone size: -
CDR3 DNA: TGCGCCAGCAGCCAGTACAGGGGGCCAGGCGGGGAGCTTTTTTTT
CDR3 protein: CASSQYRGPGGELFF

J gene: TRBJ2-2
V gene: TRBV20-1
D gene: TRBD1
clone size: many
CDR3 DNA: TGCAGTGCAGACTGGACAGGGAACACCGGGGAGCTGTTTTTT
CDR3 protein: CSADWTGNTGELFF

J gene: TRBJ1-4
V gene: TRBV2
D gene: -
clone size: -
CDR3 DNA: TGTGCCAGCAGGGCGGCTAATGAAAAACTGTTTTTT
CDR3 protein: CASRAANEKLFF

J gene: TRBJ2-1
V gene: TRBV5-1
D gene: -
clone size: once
CDR3 DNA: TGCGCCTGGCGTATCGATCTCTCCTACAATGAGCAGTTCTTC
CDR3 protein: CAWRIDLSYNEQFF

J gene: TRBJ2-7
V gene: TRBV7-9
D gene: TRBD1
clone size: -
CDR3 DNA: TGTGCCAGCAGCTCAGGCGTTGGGACAGGGGGCGAAGGCGCCTTC
CDR3 protein: CASSSGVGTGGEGAF

J gene: TRBJ2-2
V gene: TRBV5-1
D gene: -
clone size: few
CDR3 DNA: TGCGCCAGCAATTCAGGGGACGGGGAGCTGTTTTTT
CDR3 protein: CASNSGDGELFF

J gene: TRBJ2-1
V gene: TRBV28
D gene: -
clone size: few
CDR3 DNA: TGTGCCAGCAGTTTAGACAGCCTCCGGGGGATCAATGAGCAGTTCTTC
CDR3 protein: CASSLDSLRGINEQFF

J gene: TRBJ2-1
V gene: TRBV20-1
D gene: -
clone size: -
CDR3 DNA: TGCAGTGCTAGAGATCGGACTGTGTACAATGAGCAGTTCTTC
CDR3 protein: CSARDRTVYNEQFF